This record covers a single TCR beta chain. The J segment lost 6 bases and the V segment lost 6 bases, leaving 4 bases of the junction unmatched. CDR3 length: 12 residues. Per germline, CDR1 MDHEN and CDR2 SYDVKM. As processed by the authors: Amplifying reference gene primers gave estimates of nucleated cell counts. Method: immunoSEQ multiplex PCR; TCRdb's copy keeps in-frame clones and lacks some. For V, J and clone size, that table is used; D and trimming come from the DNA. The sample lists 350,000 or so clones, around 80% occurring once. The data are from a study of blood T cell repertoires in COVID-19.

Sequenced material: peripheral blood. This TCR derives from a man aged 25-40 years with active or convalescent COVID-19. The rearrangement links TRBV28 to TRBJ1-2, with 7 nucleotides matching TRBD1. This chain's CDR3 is CASRSGGDGYTF. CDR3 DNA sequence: TGTGCCAGCAGGTCAGGGGGAGATGGCTACACCTTC.